The source of this TCR beta chain is a study of PD-L1 blockade in urothelial cancer. For the study at large: The study started patients on atezolizumab in the mid-2010s, giving 1,200 mg intravenously every 3 weeks. Between 0 and 3 prior chemotherapy regimens had been given to patients.

Findings of the study overall: For durable-benefit patients, tumor-associated blood clones expanded more at 3 weeks.

As regards this clone: Its target is not known.

Time point meaning: peripheral blood 6 weeks after treatment start. The CDR3 loop spans 14 amino acids. Germline V lookup: CDR1 GTSNPN, CDR2 SVGIG (reference sequence). V shed 7 bases, J shed 1 base, and the junction held 9 bases outside the gene matches. TCRdb's table, derived via immunoSEQ multiplex PCR, lists solely in-frame clones and lacks some. The sample consists of around 80,000 clones, around 93% of them appearing once. The starting material was PBMCs, obtained around atezolizumab (anti-PD-L1) treatment. This TCR came from a woman of 80 years or more with urothelial cancer. This chain joins TRBV30 and TRBJ1-1, with TRBD1 matching 7 bases. The CDR3 protein is CASRDSLWNTEAFF. CDR3 in DNA: TGTGCCTCCCGGGACAGCTTATGGAACACTGAAGCTTTCTTT.